This TCR beta chain was identified in a study of cytomegalovirus exposure and HLA in healthy donors. PCR primers comprised 60 Vbeta and 13 Jbeta primers. Data came from immunoSEQ multiplex PCR; TCRdb stores just in-frame clones and leaves some out. The sample table includes 45,000 to 60,000 clones. This sequence originates from a middle-aged woman in good health and CMV-seronegative. Sequencing was carried out using PBMCs.

CDR3 region: CASSLGGGSNTGELFF. The CDR3 DNA reads as TGTGCCAGCAGCTTAGGGGGAGGCTCTAACACCGGGGAGCTGTTTTTT. This chain joins TRBV7-6 and TRBJ2-2; a weak D match, TRBD2 (6 bases). This CDR3 has 16 amino acids. Germline V gene sequence: CDR1 SGHVS, CDR2 FNYEAQ. Deletions cut 1 base from V and 2 bases from J, with 11 bases between.